This record concerns one T cell receptor beta chain sequence. Its antigen is unidentified. Germline CDR1 reads WSHSY; CDR2 reads SAAADI. The CDR3 contains 14 residues. Between the trimmed V and J ends, which lost 3 bases and 3 bases, there was a span of 12 bases. This sample was included in a study of vaccination effects on CD4 cells after COVID-19. Study summary: Antigen-specific CD4+ T cells expanded by the ViraFEST assay with viral peptide pools were then sequenced. Overall study results and limits: There was marked clonal contraction among infection- and vaccine-induced clones late after vaccination. Common cold coronaviruses were cross-recognized by only 1 of 255 vaccine-induced clones in healthy vaccinees.

The culture ran for about eleven days before CD4+ T cells were isolated. Researchers swapped half the medium for IL-2 medium on both days 3 and 7. Method: immunoSEQ multiplex PCR; TCRdb's copy keeps in-frame clones and lacks some. The table includes fewer than 40,000 clones, 70% to 80% detected once. The origin of this receptor is a human donor who received a COVID-19 vaccine. The chain carries TRBV10-2 and TRBJ2-7, with D possibly TRBD1 on 5 matching bases. This specimen consisted of CD4+ T cells from PBMCs cultured without peptide, obtained before COVID-19 vaccination. Written as DNA, the CDR3 is TGCGCCAGCAGTGATACAGGATTGGACTACGAGCAGTACTTC. Its translation: CASSDTGLDYEQYF.